This T cell receptor (beta chain) emerged from a study of shared clonotypes between healthy human individuals. Trimming removed 3 bases from V and 0 bases from J, with 13 bases in between. Germline V CDR1 and CDR2: SNHLY, FYNNEI. The CDR3 length is 16 residues. Repertoires were generated with immunoSEQ multiplex PCR, while TCRdb's copy carries only in-frame clones and drops some. Altogether 2,500,000 or so clones are present, 85% to 95% being singletons, with the ten largest covering more than 0.35%. Comments on this clone: As yet, its antigen is unknown.

Study-level results: Limitation of the genetic and exposure-history diversity represented came from the few donors.

The sample comprised naive CD4+ T cells from PBMCs. Regarding subset: CD45RA+ positively selected. This clonotype was obtained from a man aged 18 to 35 in good health. Some clones in this sample may be carry-over from other donors' samples. The rearrangement uses TRBV2 and TRBJ2-3; D remains unclear. The CDR3 reads CASSEIAVVSTDTQYF. DNA of the CDR3: TGTGCCAGCAGTGAGATCGCGGTTGTAAGCACAGATACGCAGTATTTT.